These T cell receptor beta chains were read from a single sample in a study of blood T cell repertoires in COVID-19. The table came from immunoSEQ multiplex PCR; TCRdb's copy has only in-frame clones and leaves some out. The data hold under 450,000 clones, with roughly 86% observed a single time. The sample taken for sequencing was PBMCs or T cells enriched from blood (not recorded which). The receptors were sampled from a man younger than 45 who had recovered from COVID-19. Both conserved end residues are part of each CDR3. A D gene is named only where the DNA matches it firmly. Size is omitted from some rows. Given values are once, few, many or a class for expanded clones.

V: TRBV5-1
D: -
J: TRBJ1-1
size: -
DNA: TGCGCCAGCAGCTTGGCACGACAAAGGATGAACACTGAAGCTTTCTTT
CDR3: CASSLARQRMNTEAFF

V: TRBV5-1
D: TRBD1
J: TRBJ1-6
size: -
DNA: TGCGCCAGCAGCTCGACCAGGGGGACAGGGAATAATTCACCCCTCCACTTT
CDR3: CASSSTRGTGNNSPLHF

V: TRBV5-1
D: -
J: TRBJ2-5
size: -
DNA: TGCGCCAGCAGTGTGAGCAGTGCCCCGGGTAGTACCCAGTACTTC
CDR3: CASSVSSAPGSTQYF

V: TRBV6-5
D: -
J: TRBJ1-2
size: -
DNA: TGTGCCAGCCAAAGAGGGAGTCGTCAGGGCTACACCTTC
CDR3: CASQRGSRQGYTF

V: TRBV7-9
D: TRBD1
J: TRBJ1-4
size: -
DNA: TGTGCCACCCCGGGACAGGGGCATGAAAAACTGTTTTTT
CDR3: CATPGQGHEKLFF

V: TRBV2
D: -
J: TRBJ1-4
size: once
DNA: TGTGCCAGCAGTTACCGACTCTTGGGAGGTGAAAAACTGTTTTTT
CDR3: CASSYRLLGGEKLFF

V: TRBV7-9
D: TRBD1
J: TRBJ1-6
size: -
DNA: TGTGCCAGCAGCCACCGGGACAGGGTCTTGTCCCTCCACTTT
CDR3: CASSHRDRVLSLHF

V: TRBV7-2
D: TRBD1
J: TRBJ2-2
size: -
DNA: TGTGCCAGCAGCCCGGGACAGGGTTGGTTGAGCGGGGAGCTGTTTTTT
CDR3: CASSPGQGWLSGELFF

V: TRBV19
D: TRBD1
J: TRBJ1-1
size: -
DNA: TGTGCCGCAAGCGGGACAGGGGGCGCGTGGACTGAAGCTTTCTTT
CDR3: CAASGTGGAWTEAFF

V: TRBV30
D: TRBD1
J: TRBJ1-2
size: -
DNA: TGTGCCTGGAGTGGGGCAGGGGGCCTCTATGGCTACACCTTC
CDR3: CAWSGAGGLYGYTF

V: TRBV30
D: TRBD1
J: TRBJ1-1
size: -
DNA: TGTGCCTGGAGTGTCCCCAGGGGGCGTAAGACTGAAGCTTTCTTT
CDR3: CAWSVPRGRKTEAFF

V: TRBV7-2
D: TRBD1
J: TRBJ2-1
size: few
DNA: TGTGCCAGCAGCCGGGACAGGGTAGGGAATGAGCAGTTCTTC
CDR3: CASSRDRVGNEQFF

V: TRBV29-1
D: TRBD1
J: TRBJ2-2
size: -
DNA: TGCAGCGTTGAAGTGGTTGGCAGGGGGCGCGTCACCGGGGAGCTGTTTTTT
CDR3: CSVEVVGRGRVTGELFF

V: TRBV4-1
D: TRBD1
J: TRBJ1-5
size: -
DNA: TGCGCCAGCAGCCAAAAAGATGGGACAGGGGACAATCAGCCCCAGCATTTT
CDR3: CASSQKDGTGDNQPQHF

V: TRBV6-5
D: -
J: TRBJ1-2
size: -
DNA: TGTGCCAGCTCCGAGGACAGACTCTATGGCTACACCTTC
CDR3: CASSEDRLYGYTF

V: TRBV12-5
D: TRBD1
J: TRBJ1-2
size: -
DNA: TGTGCTAGTGGCTTAGGACAGGGCTACTATGGCTACACCTTC
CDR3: CASGLGQGYYGYTF

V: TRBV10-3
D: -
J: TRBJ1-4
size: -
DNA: TGTGCCATCAGTGAGTCGATGCCGGGGGGGATTAATGAAAAACTGTTTTTT
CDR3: CAISESMPGGINEKLFF

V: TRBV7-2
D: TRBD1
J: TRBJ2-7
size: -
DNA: TGTGCCAGCAGCTCGGGACAGAGTTACGAGCAGTACTTC
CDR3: CASSSGQSYEQYF

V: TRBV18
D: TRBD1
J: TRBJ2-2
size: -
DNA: TGTGCCAGCTCACCGAGGGGGACAGGGGACACCGGGGAGCTGTTTTTT
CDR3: CASSPRGTGDTGELFF

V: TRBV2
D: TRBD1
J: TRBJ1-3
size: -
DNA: TGTGCCAGCAGTGATGGGACAGTAACTGGAAACACCATATATTTT
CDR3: CASSDGTVTGNTIYF

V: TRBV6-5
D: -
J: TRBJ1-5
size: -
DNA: TGTGCCACCCGGCCGGGGGAACGTAATCAGCCCCAGCATTTT
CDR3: CATRPGERNQPQHF

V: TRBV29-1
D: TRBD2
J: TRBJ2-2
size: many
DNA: TGCAGCGTTGGGACTAGCGGGAACACCGGGGAGCTGTTTTTT
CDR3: CSVGTSGNTGELFF

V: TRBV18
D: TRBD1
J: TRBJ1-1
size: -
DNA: TGTGCCAGCTCAGGGACAGGGTGGAACACTGAAGCTTTCTTT
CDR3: CASSGTGWNTEAFF

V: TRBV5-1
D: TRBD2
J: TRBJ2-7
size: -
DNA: TGCGCCAGCAGCTCTACGGGGGGTCAAATTTCCGAGCAGTACTTC
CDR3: CASSSTGGQISEQYF

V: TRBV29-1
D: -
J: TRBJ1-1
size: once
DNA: TGCAGCGTTGACCGGACACTTATCCCTGAAGCTTTCTTT
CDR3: CSVDRTLIPEAFF

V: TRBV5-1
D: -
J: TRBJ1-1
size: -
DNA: TGCGCCAGCAGCTTGCCTTCGGGGACTGAAGCTTTCTTT
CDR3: CASSLPSGTEAFF

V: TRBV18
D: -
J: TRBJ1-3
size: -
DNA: TGTGCCAGCTCACCAAATCCCGCGGAAAGCTCTGGAAACACCATATATTTT
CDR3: CASSPNPAESSGNTIYF

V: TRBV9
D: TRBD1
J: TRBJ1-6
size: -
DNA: TGTGCCAGCAGCGATCTCGCGGGACAGGATAATTCACCCCTCCACTTT
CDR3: CASSDLAGQDNSPLHF

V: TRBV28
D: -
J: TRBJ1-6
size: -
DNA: TGTGCCAGCAGTCTCGGACAGAACTTTTCACCCCTCCACTTT
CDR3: CASSLGQNFSPLHF

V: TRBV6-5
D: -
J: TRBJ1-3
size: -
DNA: TGTGCCAGCAGTTACTCAGGGGGTACTGGAAACACCATATATTTT
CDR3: CASSYSGGTGNTIYF

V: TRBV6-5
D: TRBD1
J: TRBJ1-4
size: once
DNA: TGTGCCAGCAGTTCCAGGGGGGCTAATGAAAAACTGTTTTTT
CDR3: CASSSRGANEKLFF

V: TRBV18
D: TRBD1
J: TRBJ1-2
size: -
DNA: TGTGCCAGCTCACCCGTGGGACAGCCTGCCGGTGGCTACACCTTC
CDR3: CASSPVGQPAGGYTF

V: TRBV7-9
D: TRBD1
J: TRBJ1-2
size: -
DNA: TGTGCCAGCAGTTTCCGGGACAGGGGATCCCTCTATGGCTACACCTTC
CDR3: CASSFRDRGSLYGYTF